The next 16 T cell receptor beta chains were all read from a single sample in a study of T cell repertoires in cytomegalovirus infection. TCRdb reprocessed the reads with MiXCR, giving one entry per CDR3 protein. This table has fewer than 250,000 distinct CDR3 sequences, 22% appearing once. The sample comprised CD8+ T cells from PBMCs. The receptors were gathered from a human donor in good health (CMV status not recorded). Some clones in this sample may be carry-over from other donors' samples.

The CDR3 reads CSARDLPSAVTDTQYF. The CDR3 DNA follows: TGCAGTGCTAGAGATCTCCCCAGCGCGGTTACAGATACGCAGTATTTT. The chain joins TRBV20-1 to TRBJ2-3, with D uncertain. The CDR3 spans 16 residues. Trimming left V 0 bases short and J 3 bases short, with 16 bases between. The V gene's germline CDR1 is DFQATT and CDR2 SNEGSKA (reference sequence).

The V gene is TRBV27, the J gene TRBJ2-1, with TRBD2 matching 12 bases. The CDR3 length is 18 residues. Germline V gene sequence: CDR1 MNHEY, CDR2 SMNVEV (reference sequence). J was trimmed by 7 bases and V by 6 bases; bases with no gene match: 16. The CDR3 protein is CASRLGYATSGGTNEQFF. For the CDR3, the DNA is TGTGCCAGCAGACTTGGGTACGCGACTAGCGGGGGCACGAATGAGCAGTTCTTC.

The chain links TRBV20-1 to TRBJ1-2; D call uncertain. Germline V gives CDR1 DFQATT, CDR2 SNEGSKA (reference sequence). The CDR3 contains 13 residues. The V and J ends lost 5 bases and 5 bases respectively, with 15 bases between them. CDR3: CSAASAAVYGYTF. The CDR3 DNA reads TGCAGTGCTGCCTCGGCGGCTGTTTATGGCTACACCTTC.

The sample holds a few counts of this clonotype. This chain joins TRBV7-6 and TRBJ2-3; 8 bases fit TRBD2. The ends lost 5 bases at V and 1 base at J; junction bases unmatched: 8. The CDR3 runs 16 residues. In germline, CDR1 is SGHVS, CDR2 FNYEAQ. CDR3 loop: CASSLRRGGGTDTQYF. CDR3 sequence (DNA): TGTGCCAGCAGCCTCCGTCGGGGGGGAGGCACAGATACGCAGTATTTT.

The V gene is TRBV28, the J gene TRBJ2-7, with D perhaps matching TRBD2 (6 bases). The CDR3 runs to 14 residues. V dropped 0 bases and J dropped 4 bases, with 10 bases sitting between them. The germline V gene has CDR1 MDHEN and CDR2 SYDVKM. CDR3 bases: TGTGCCAGCAGTTTATGGGGGGGTCGGTACGAGCAGTACTTC. This codes for CASSLWGGRYEQYF.

This clonotype has a single count. Sequence at one end of the junction differs from germline and may be a read error. CDR3 sequence: CASSLTGAGADVLTF. CDR3 DNA sequence: TGTGCCAGCAGTTTGACGGGGGCTGGGGCCGACGTCCTGACTTTC. The chain has TRBV12-3 or TRBV12-4 and TRBJ2-6; either TRBD1 or TRBD2 may fit D (6 bases each). This CDR3 is 15 amino acids long.

This clonotype was seen at least ten times. The rearrangement joins TRBV7-6 to TRBJ2-7, with D perhaps given as TRBD1 or TRBD2 (5 bases each). V shed 6 bases and J shed 2 bases, with 11 bases lying between them. The V gene's germline CDR1 is SGHVS and CDR2 FNYEAQ. This CDR3 has 13 residues. CDR3 coding DNA: TGTGCCAGCAGTCGGGACGGGACCTACGAGCAGTACTTC. As protein: CASSRDGTYEQYF. Combining the CDR3 with reference TRBV7-6 and TRBJ2-7 gives the whole variable domain GAGVSQSPRYKVTKRGQDVALRCDPISGHVSLYWYRQALGQGPEFLTYFNYEAQQDKSGLPNDRFSAERPEGSISTLTIQRTEQRDSAMYRCASSRDGTYEQYFGPGTRLTVT.

There are a few counts of this clonotype. V is TRBV19 and J is TRBJ2-7, with D perhaps given as TRBD1 or TRBD2 (5 bases each). Trimming took off 6 bases at V and 7 bases at J, with 22 bases between the two ends. Germline-derived CDR1 and CDR2 are LNHDA and SQIVND (reference sequence). The CDR3 length is 15 residues. The DNA for the CDR3 is TGTGCCAGTAGCCAAATTCCGGGACGGACGGAAGAGCAGTACTTC. Translating it yields CASSQIPGRTEEQYF.

This clonotype has more than one count but fewer than ten. CDR3 region: CASSLWRNTGELFF. As DNA, the CDR3 is TGTGCCAGCAGCTTGTGGCGGAACACCGGGGAGCTGTTTTTT. This sequence joins TRBV7-9 and TRBJ2-2; D gene unclear. CDR3 length: 14 residues. The germline gives CDR1 SEHNR, CDR2 FQNEAQ (reference sequence). V lost 3 bases, J lost 1 base, and 6 bases lay in between.

The table lists this clonotype with a few counts. The chain has TRBV20-1 and TRBJ1-4; D ambiguous. The CDR3 is 13 amino acids. Germline V gives CDR1 DFQATT, CDR2 SNEGSKA (reference sequence). V shed 3 bases and J shed 8 bases, with 13 bases lying between them. CDR3 amino acids: CSARAQVVEKLFF. The CDR3 coding sequence is TGCAGTGCTAGGGCCCAGGTGGTAGAAAAACTGTTTTTT.

This clonotype was detected ten times or more. This chain links TRBV28 with TRBJ1-5; D is uncertain. CDR1 is MDHEN and CDR2 is SYDVKM in the germline V gene. Between the trimmed V and J ends, which lost 6 bases and 2 bases, there was a span of 14 bases. The CDR3 length is 15 residues. The CDR3 region is CASSHLTPGNQPQHF. DNA for the CDR3: TGTGCCAGCAGCCACCTTACCCCCGGCAATCAGCCCCAGCATTTT.

This clonotype appeared a few times. The rearrangement joins TRBV28 to TRBJ2-2; D may match TRBD1 or TRBD2 (7 bases each). The CDR3 spans 16 residues. With 3 bases removed from V and 10 bases from J, the gap between germline ends came to 21 bases. CDR1 MDHEN and CDR2 SYDVKM come from the germline V gene. This chain's CDR3 is CASSLVLQGTTSELFF. CDR3 nucleotides: TGTGCCAGCAGTTTGGTACTACAGGGGACTACTTCGGAGCTGTTTTTT.

The chain employs TRBV7-8 and TRBJ2-5; 15 bases agree with TRBD2. With V trimmed by 5 bases and J by 1 base, 11 bases remained unmatched. Germline CDR1 SGHVS, CDR2 FQNEAQ. This CDR3 region has 19 residues. The CDR3 region is CASSPPGTSGGSLQETQYF. The CDR3 nucleotides read TGTGCCAGCAGCCCGCCCGGGACTAGCGGGGGGTCCCTCCAAGAGACCCAGTACTTC.

CDR3 in DNA: TGTGCCAGCAGCGACAGGGACCATCAGCCCCAGCATTTT. Its protein is CASSDRDHQPQHF. V usage is TRBV7-9 and J usage is TRBJ1-5, with 7 bases aligning to TRBD1. CDR1 is SEHNR, CDR2 FQNEAQ, per germline (reference sequence). The CDR3 loop spans 13 amino acids. V shed 5 bases, J shed 5 bases, and the junction held 3 bases outside the gene matches.

The table lists this clonotype with a few counts. This rearrangement joins TRBV20-1 to TRBJ2-1; 13 bases match TRBD2. This CDR3 has 15 amino acids. CDR1 DFQATT and CDR2 SNEGSKA come from the germline V gene (reference sequence). V lost 0 bases and J lost 9; bases outside the gene matches: 5. The CDR3 DNA sequence: TGCAGTGCTAGAGAAGGGACTAGCGGGGTTGGTGAGCAGTTCTTC. As protein: CSAREGTSGVGEQFF.

This clonotype came up many times. V gene TRBV6-1 combines with J gene TRBJ2-3; 7 bases are a match to TRBD2. There are 16 residues in the CDR3. The germline V gene encodes CDR1 MNHNS and CDR2 SASEGT. J gave up 2 bases and V 3 bases, and 8 bases lay outside the gene matches. DNA of the CDR3: TGTGCCAGCAGTGATGGGGGAGGGGCGCACACAGATACGCAGTATTTT. Amino acid sequence: CASSDGGGAHTDTQYF.